The TCR beta chain described here comes from a study of T cells in Graves' hyperthyroidism and ophthalmopathy (dated by TCRdb to between 2017 and 2020). Some background on the complete study: Peripheral blood samples were taken at initial diagnosis, before any treatment was given. TCR V-J signatures able to tell the groups apart were searched for in a discovery cohort of 90 to 100 patients, of whom more than 40 had Graves' ophthalmopathy and around 56 had stable Graves' hyperthyroidism. Whether ophthalmopathy could be predicted prospectively was tested in an independent validation cohort made up of 18 to 20 hyperthyroidism patients plus 17 patients who later progressed to ophthalmopathy. For training and testing, the roughly 93 patients in the discovery cohort were randomly divided in a 7:3 ratio. In addition, the study compared T-cell repertoires in thyroid tissue and in blood from several Graves' hyperthyroidism patients. After sampling, hyperthyroidism patients received methimazole starting at 30 mg daily, and ophthalmopathy patients received high-dose intravenous methylprednisolone. According to the paper, TCR Vbeta CDR3 sequencing was carried out on about 140 peripheral blood samples, which came from about 45 ophthalmopathy, under 80 hyperthyroidism and roughly 17 progressor patients. What the research found in general, with its limitations: Sample size was not statistically predetermined, and blinding of investigators to group allocation was not performed. Most expanded thyroid clonotypes (frequency above 0.001) were also detected in blood, a finding suggesting that blood repertoires may reflect thyroid immune responses. Ophthalmopathy was separated from stable hyperthyroidism by a 13 V-J signature model, with just over 85% sensitivity and 81% to 82% specificity obtained in cross-validation and 80%/75% obtained in testing. During validation, the model predicted progression to ophthalmopathy a median of roughly six months ahead of onset, with more than 60% sensitivity and about 72% specificity.

The TCR beta CDR3 regions were amplified from the RNA transcripts. For the first round of RT-PCR on the TCR CDR3, the HTBI primer set was used together with the Qiagen OneStep RT-PCR kit. Libraries were constructed in a second round of multiplex PCR, after which size selection and purification were carried out. Libraries were sequenced paired-end with 100 bp reads on an Illumina HiSeq2000. Turning to the authors' computational methods: SOAPnuke was used to process the raw data, removing reads that contained adapters or uncalled bases, had a mean Phred below 15, or lacked an exact match to the constant primer or identifier. COPE v1.2.5 was used to merge high-quality paired reads, and clonotypes were defined as unique nucleotide sequences. Clonotypes were aligned to IMGT TRBV, TRBD and TRBJ reference segments using MiTCR v1.1. The analysis was restricted to V-J combinations with a frequency above 0.0001, which together covered about 99% of the repertoires. A TCS score was defined as the ratio between F50 (clonal expansion) and ExV (chaos), using BLOSUM62-based TCRdist between CDR3 peptides within each V-J. Welch's t-statistics and random forest reduced fewer than 600 V-J features to some 14, which were used in a naive Bayes classifier (R e1071). Clones were called with MiXCR by TCRdb after fastp trimmed the public reads at Q25, and only in-frame beta chains were retained. One record per CDR3 amino acid sequence lists the most common genes and DNA. The authors' filters were not applied to this entry. The sample profile shows 500,000 to 800,000 distinct CDR3 sequences; roughly 14% of them were found once. Approximately 13% of the sample is taken by the ten largest.

This clonotype was counted at least ten times. Its cognate antigen has yet to be identified. Base qualities are not provided; no much larger clone lies one nucleotide away. In the ophthalmopathy patients, disease was moderately to severely active, with a Clinical Activity Score of 3 or more, a NOSPECS grade of 4 or more, and a duration of less than 3 months. The study excluded patients with uncontrolled infections, other autoimmune diseases, pregnancy or lactation. Clinical symptoms, serum thyroxine and TRAb, thyroid ultrasound, and orbital computed tomography formed the basis for the diagnoses. Ficoll-Paque density gradient centrifugation was used to isolate PBMCs from 8 to 10 ml of fresh peripheral blood. Trizol reagent was used to extract total RNA, and RNA quality was then checked on an Agilent 2100 Bioanalyzer. At the junction V is shortened by 5 bases and J by 6 bases; bases outside the gene matches: 12. From a lookup of the germline V gene (reference sequence), CDR1 and CDR2 are LNHDA and SQIVND. The CDR3 numbers 15 residues from cysteine through phenylalanine. Only the CDR3 DNA is retained, 45 bases long and in frame from the first base.

The sample comprised blood. The sequence was collected from a woman in her forties or fifties with Graves' ophthalmopathy. This chain joins TRBV19 to TRBJ2-7, and 8 bases in between align with TRBD2. In nucleotides, the sequence is TGTGCCAGTAGTTTTAGCGGGGTTCCACCTGGCGAGCAGTACTTC. This translates into CASSFSGVPPGEQYF.